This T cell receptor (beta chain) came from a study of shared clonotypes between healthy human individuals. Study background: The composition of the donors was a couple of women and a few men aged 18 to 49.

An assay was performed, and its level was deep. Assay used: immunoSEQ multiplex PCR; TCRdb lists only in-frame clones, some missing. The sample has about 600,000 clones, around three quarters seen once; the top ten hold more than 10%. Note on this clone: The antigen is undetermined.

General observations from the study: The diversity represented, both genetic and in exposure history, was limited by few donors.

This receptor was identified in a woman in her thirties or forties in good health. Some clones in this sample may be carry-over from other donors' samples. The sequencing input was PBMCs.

The CDR3 here is CASSGTENTGELFF. Written as DNA, the CDR3 is TGTGCCTCCTCAGGTACTGAGAATACCGGGGAGCTGTTTTTT. V usage is TRBV19 and J usage is TRBJ2-2; D ambiguous. This CDR3 region has 14 residues. Trimming cost V 11 bases and J 5 bases, with 18 bases left between them. Germline V lookup: CDR1 LNHDA, CDR2 SQIVND (reference sequence).